This T cell receptor (beta chain) is drawn from a study of spatial heterogeneity in lung cancer. About the research overall: In the raw reads, each unique TCR and UMI combination was present more than ten times on average. General observations from the study: There were more appearances of ubiquitous expanded tumor TCRs in blood at resection than at follow-up.

Time point meaning: sample taken at primary tumor resection. Tumor, nontumor lung or frozen PBMC supplied whole RNA that was sequenced unsorted. The donors, about 78 patients with untreated early-stage non-small cell lung cancer, provided the samples. This clonotype has a count of ten or more. The antigen is unknown. The CDR3 is made up of 19 amino acids. With 2 bases removed from V and 3 bases from J, the gap between germline ends came to 24 bases. Germline CDR1 is KGHDR and CDR2 is SFDVKD. TCR cDNA molecules were tagged individually, and each one carried a unique molecular identifier. From the 5' RACE reads, TCRdb called clonotypes with MiXCR, one entry per CDR3 protein. The repertoire holds roughly 60,000 distinct CDR3 sequences, with approximately 8.9% as singletons.

The rearrangement uses TRBV24-1 and TRBJ1-1; the D is unclear. Sequences were derived from PBMCs, sampled at surgery. This TCR derives from a female donor with early-stage non-small cell lung cancer. The CDR3 sequence is CATSDSREGRKNMYTEAFF. CDR3 DNA sequence: TGTGCCACCAGTGATTCCCGAGAAGGGCGTAAGAACATGTACACTGAAGCTTTCTTT.